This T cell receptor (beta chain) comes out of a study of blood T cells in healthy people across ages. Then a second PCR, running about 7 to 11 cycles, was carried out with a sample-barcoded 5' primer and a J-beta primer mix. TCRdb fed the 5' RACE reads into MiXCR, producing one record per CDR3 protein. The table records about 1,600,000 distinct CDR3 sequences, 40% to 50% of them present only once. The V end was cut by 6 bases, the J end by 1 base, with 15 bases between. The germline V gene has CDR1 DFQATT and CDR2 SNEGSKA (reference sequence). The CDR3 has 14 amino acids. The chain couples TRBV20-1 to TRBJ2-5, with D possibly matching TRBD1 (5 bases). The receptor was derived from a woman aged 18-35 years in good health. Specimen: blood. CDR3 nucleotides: TGCAGTGCCGCACTTGATGGGGCCCAAGAGACCCAGTACTTC. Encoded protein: CSAALDGAQETQYF.